The 20 T cell receptor beta chains in this list originate from one sample, sequenced in a study of CD8 T cells in ankylosing spondylitis. TCRdb reprocessed the 5' RACE reads via MiXCR and lists one record per CDR3 protein. Among roughly 60,000 distinct CDR3 sequences listed, approximately 6% were seen once. Sequenced material: synovial fluid, either unsorted or a sorted T cell fraction (not recorded which). The receptors were sampled from a male donor with ankylosing spondylitis.

This clonotype was observed a few times. The J gene is TRBJ2-1, the V gene TRBV7-3, with TRBD2 matching over 10 bases. The CDR3 has 13 amino acids. Germline values: CDR1 SGHTA, CDR2 FQGTGA. The J segment lost 10 bases and the V segment lost 5 bases, leaving 5 bases of the junction unmatched. CDR3 DNA: TGTGCCAGCAGCCCCGGACTAGCGGCAGAGCAGTTCTTC. Amino acids: CASSPGLAAEQFF. Full variable domain (remainder filled in from reference TRBV7-3 and TRBJ2-1): GAGVSQTPSNKVTEKGKYVELRCDPISGHTALYWYRQSLGQGPEFLIYFQGTGAADDSGLPNDRFFAVRPEGSVSTLKIQRTERGDSAVYLCASSPGLAAEQFFGPGTRLTVL.

This clonotype was detected many times. The gene calls are TRBV20-1 and TRBJ2-3, with D perhaps TRBD2 (6 bases). V shed 1 base and J shed 6 bases, with 23 bases lying between them. The CDR3 covers 17 residues. Germline V lookup: CDR1 DFQATT, CDR2 SNEGSKA (reference sequence). The CDR3 coding sequence is TGCAGTGCTAGAGGCGCCCCCCCCGAGACTAGTCCTGATACGCAGTATTTT. Its translation is CSARGAPPETSPDTQYF.

This clonotype was counted between two and nine times. The V call is TRBV7-8, the J call TRBJ2-1; 14 nucleotides match TRBD2. V shed 4 bases, J shed 9 bases, and the junction held 5 bases outside the gene matches. Germline V gives CDR1 SGHVS, CDR2 FQNEAQ. The CDR3 has 15 amino acids. The CDR3 region has the DNA TGTGCCAGCAGCTCGGGACTAGCGGGAGTGGCTGAGCAGTTCTTC. This translates into CASSSGLAGVAEQFF.

The chain combines TRBV21-1 with TRBJ2-5; TRBD1, the table's D call, was not compared with the DNA. TRBV21-1 is reported as a pseudogene. CDR3 size: 19 residues. Here the CDR3 reads CASSPPIPNPGPRGETQYF. The DNA for the CDR3 is TGTGCCAGCAGCCCTCCTATTCCAAACCCTGGTCCGAGGGGAGAGACCCAGTACTTC.

This clonotype was picked up many times. The V and J genes are TRBV5-1 and TRBJ1-1; perhaps TRBD1 as D (6 bases). The length of the CDR3 is 19 residues. Trimming stripped 2 bases from V and 0 bases from J, with 23 bases between. CDR1 is SGHRS and CDR2 is YFSETQ in the germline V gene. The CDR3 reads CASSFTSPGPGAMNTEAFF. DNA of the CDR3: TGCGCCAGCAGCTTCACTTCGCCGGGGCCAGGGGCGATGAACACTGAAGCTTTCTTT.

This clonotype was counted many times. The rearrangement uses TRBV7-2 and TRBJ2-3; no definite D call. V lost 1 base to trimming and J lost 2 bases, with 4 bases between them. The CDR3 is 13 residues long. Germline lookup yields CDR1 SGHTA and CDR2 FQGNSA. The CDR3 sequence is CASSLVHTDTQYF. CDR3 in DNA: TGTGCCAGCAGCTTAGTTCACACAGATACGCAGTATTTT.

This clonotype was counted many times. The gene calls are TRBV12-3 or TRBV12-4 and TRBJ2-7; D gene uncertain. The germline V and J ends were trimmed by 5 bases and 5 bases, with 10 bases remaining between them. This CDR3 contains 12 residues. The CDR3: CASSTPANEQYF. Written as DNA, the CDR3 is TGTGCCAGCAGTACCCCGGCTAACGAGCAGTACTTC.

The chain has TRBV5-6 and TRBJ1-6; 8 bases agree with TRBD1. J lost 10 bases, V lost 4 bases, and 7 bases had no gene match. The CDR3 consists of 14 residues. Germline V CDR1 and CDR2: SGHDT, YYEEEE. The CDR3 DNA reads TGTGCCAGCAGCCTCTGGACAGGGAGGTCACCCCTCCACTTT. Translation gives CASSLWTGRSPLHF.

This chain uses TRBV3-1 with TRBJ1-6; D gene unclear. V shed 5 bases and J shed 4 bases, with 9 bases lying between them. The length of the CDR3 is 14 residues. Germline assignment: CDR1 LGHDT and CDR2 YNNKEL (reference sequence). The CDR3 DNA follows: TGTGCCAGCAGCGCAAGGGAGTATAATTCACCCCTCCACTTT. Its translation is CASSAREYNSPLHF.

There are a few counts of this clonotype. The V and J genes are TRBV20-1 and TRBJ1-2; no firm D call. Germline CDR1 and CDR2: DFQATT and SNEGSKA (reference sequence). The CDR3 has 14 amino acids. V was trimmed by 3 bases and J by 6 bases, leaving 17 bases between them. In DNA form, the CDR3 reads TGCAGTGCTAGCCGGGGTGGCGGCCCACATGGCTACACCTTC. Protein product: CSASRGGGPHGYTF.

This clonotype came up many times. The rearrangement joins TRBV5-1 to TRBJ1-3; D perhaps matches TRBD1 (5 bases). Germline lookup yields CDR1 SGHRS and CDR2 YFSETQ. The CDR3 totals 15 residues. Trimming cost V 0 bases and J 4 bases, with 11 bases left between them. As DNA, the CDR3 is TGCGCCAGCAGCTTGGCCGGGGGGTTCGGAAACACCATATATTTT. Its protein is CASSLAGGFGNTIYF.

J is TRBJ2-1 and V is TRBV4-1; a weak D match, TRBD2 (5 bases). Between the trimmed V and J ends, which lost 0 bases and 2 bases, there was a span of 14 bases. From germline, CDR1 is MGHRA and CDR2 YSYEKL. This CDR3 spans 17 amino acids. This CDR3 reads CASSQDPGGLPYNEQFF. CDR3 sequence (DNA): TGCGCCAGCAGCCAAGATCCCGGAGGTTTACCCTACAATGAGCAGTTCTTC.

Ten or more counts support this clonotype. V and J are TRBV7-2 and TRBJ2-3; D gene uncertain. Trimming shortened V by 1 base and J by 3 bases, and 8 bases separated the two germline ends. Per the germline V gene, CDR1 is SGHTA and CDR2 is FQGNSA. The CDR3 runs 14 residues. Here the CDR3 DNA reads TGTGCCAGCAGCTTAGGACGGGTAACAGATACGCAGTATTTT. Protein: CASSLGRVTDTQYF.

This clonotype was seen a few times. The rearrangement links TRBV6-5 to TRBJ2-5, with D possibly TRBD1 on 6 matching bases. Trimming left V 4 bases short and J 5 bases short, with 17 bases between. Germline V gene sequence: CDR1 MNHEY, CDR2 SVGAGI. The CDR3 covers 15 residues. The CDR3 is CASSLGRGGVETQYF. In DNA form, the CDR3 reads TGTGCCAGCAGTTTAGGCCGAGGGGGAGTCGAGACCCAGTACTTC.

This clonotype was seen a few times. The rearrangement links TRBV20-1 to TRBJ2-3; D may be TRBD2 (5 bases). The CDR3 consists of 12 residues. V lost 7 bases and J 6 bases, leaving 14 bases between the germline ends. Germline-derived CDR1 and CDR2 are DFQATT and SNEGSKA (reference sequence). CDR3 loop: CSGRTGEDTQYF. Written as DNA, the CDR3 is TGCAGTGGTAGGACTGGGGAGGATACGCAGTATTTT.

This chain connects TRBV12-5 to TRBJ2-3; tentative D call: TRBD1 (5 bases). Germline CDR1 reads LGHNT; CDR2 reads FRNRAP. This CDR3 has 16 amino acids. Trimming removed 1 base at V and 1 base at J, with 12 bases between. The CDR3 DNA follows: TGTGCTAGTGGTTTGGGACAGACTGAAGGCACAGATACGCAGTATTTT. This codes for CASGLGQTEGTDTQYF.

This chain uses TRBV5-7 with TRBJ2-2; TRBD2 matches at 12 bases. TRBV5-7 is placed among ORFs of uncertain function. V shed 3 bases and J 0 bases; nucleotides not matched to a gene: 21. The CDR3 loop spans 23 amino acids. The CDR3 DNA reads TGTGCCAGCAGCTCCCGAGCCCTCAGTCCTAGCGGGAGGGGGGGCGCGAACACCGGGGAGCTGTTTTTT. Its translation is CASSSRALSPSGRGGANTGELFF.

Many counts were recorded for this clonotype. The rearrangement links TRBV29-1 to TRBJ2-2; D is possibly TRBD1 or TRBD2 (6 bases each). This CDR3 is built from 15 residues. The germline V gene encodes CDR1 SQVTM and CDR2 ANQGSEA. V was trimmed by 3 bases and J by 0 bases, leaving 11 bases between them. CDR3 DNA: TGCAGCGTTGACGGAGGGGGTCCGAACACCGGGGAGCTGTTTTTT. Translation: CSVDGGGPNTGELFF.

This clonotype was picked up many times. The chain carries TRBV5-5 and TRBJ2-7; 9 bases match TRBD1. Germline CDR1 and CDR2: SGHKS and YYEKEE (reference sequence). CDR3 length: 14 amino acids. J gave up 10 bases and V 4 bases, and 12 bases lay outside the gene matches. CDR3 loop: CASSRGPGQGEQYF. CDR3 coding DNA: TGTGCCAGCAGCCGGGGTCCGGGACAGGGTGAACAGTACTTC.

This clonotype has at least ten counts. The chain uses TRBV29-1 and TRBJ2-2, with D possibly matching TRBD1 (5 bases). Germline CDR1 SQVTM, CDR2 ANQGSEA. This CDR3 is built from 14 residues. Trimming stripped 8 bases from V and 0 bases from J, with 13 bases between. CDR3 protein: CSFLGVSNTGELFF. In nucleotides, the CDR3 is TGCAGCTTTTTAGGGGTCTCGAACACCGGGGAGCTGTTTTTT.